These 26 T cell receptor beta chains came from one sample sequenced in a study of control samples from healthy donors and cancer patients. Assay used: immunoSEQ multiplex PCR; TCRdb lists only in-frame clones, some missing. Of 100,000 to 150,000 clones in the sample, approximately 90% were seen once. The sequenced sample consisted of blood. These receptors were collected from a man younger than 35 in good health.

The CDR3 sequence is CASSIPMNTEAFF. CDR3 coding DNA: TGTGCCAGTAGTATCCCTATGAACACTGAAGCTTTCTTT. J is TRBJ1-1 and V is TRBV19; D not certain. V lost 3 bases and J lost 0, with 5 bases in between. Germline CDR1 and CDR2: LNHDA and SQIVND (reference sequence). The CDR3 sequence is 13 residues long.

The chain is built from TRBV10-3 and TRBJ2-7; D is uncertain. V was clipped by 3 bases and J by 1 base, with 10 bases between them. Germline V gene sequence: CDR1 ENHRY, CDR2 SYGVKD. The CDR3 extends over 14 amino acids. This CDR3 is CAISETDTSYEQYF. The CDR3 coding sequence is TGTGCCATCAGTGAAACAGACACTTCCTACGAGCAGTACTTC.

The CDR3 coding sequence is TGTGCCTGGAGTTCGGTAGCGGGCTACACCGGGGAGCTGTTTTTT. Its translation: CAWSSVAGYTGELFF. The V and J genes are TRBV30 and TRBJ2-2, with 7 positions matching TRBD2. V shed 2 bases, J shed 3 bases, and the junction held 6 bases outside the gene matches. Germline CDR1 and CDR2: GTSNPN and SVGIG (reference sequence). There are 15 residues in the CDR3.

The rearrangement links TRBV27 to TRBJ2-3; D gene uncertain. There are 15 residues in the CDR3. Germline values: CDR1 MNHEY, CDR2 SMNVEV (reference sequence). With 2 bases removed from V and 5 bases from J, the gap between germline ends came to 14 bases. The DNA for the CDR3 is TGTGCCAGCAGTTTAAAGGGCAGGCTAAGAGATACGCAGTATTTT. It is translated as CASSLKGRLRDTQYF.

The V gene is TRBV13, the J gene TRBJ2-1, with 8 bases aligning to TRBD1. Germline CDR1 is PRHDT and CDR2 is FYEKMQ (reference sequence). Trimming removed 5 bases from V and 6 bases from J; junction bases left unmatched: 12. The CDR3 sequence is 16 residues long. The CDR3 reads CASSPPPTGAVNEQFF. In DNA, the CDR3 is TGTGCCAGCAGCCCTCCCCCGACAGGGGCGGTCAATGAGCAGTTCTTC.

The chain is built from TRBV7-7 and TRBJ2-6; tentatively, D is TRBD1 or TRBD2 (5 bases each). The V gene's germline CDR1 is SSHAT and CDR2 FNYEAQ (reference sequence). Trimming cost V 3 bases and J 8 bases, with 8 bases left between them. The CDR3 is 13 residues long. For the CDR3, the DNA is TGTGCCAGCAGCTTGGGACGGACCAACGTCCTGACTTTC. The encoded protein is CASSLGRTNVLTF.

This clone appeared many times. The V and J genes are TRBV6-4 and TRBJ1-5; no clear D gene. Germline V gene sequence: CDR1 MRHNA, CDR2 SNTAGT. The V and J ends lost 4 bases and 4 bases respectively, with 8 bases between them. The CDR3 has 13 amino acids. For the CDR3, the DNA is TGTGCCAGCAGTGTTGGGGAAAATCAGCCCCAGCATTTT. Translating it yields CASSVGENQPQHF.

The V gene is TRBV6-5, the J gene TRBJ1-2; 8 bases fit TRBD1. After removal of 6 bases from V and 4 bases from J, the junction contained 10 bases not matched to a gene. The CDR3 contains 15 residues. Germline assignment: CDR1 MNHEY and CDR2 SVGAGI. The CDR3 protein is CASSPRGRRTYGYTF. The CDR3, as DNA: TGTGCCAGCAGCCCCAGGGGGCGCCGGACCTATGGCTACACCTTC.

This sequence joins TRBV14 and TRBJ2-3; D not resolved. The length of the CDR3 is 14 residues. Germline lookup yields CDR1 SGHDN and CDR2 FVKESK. V was cut by 3 bases and J by 0 bases, with 7 bases left in between. The CDR3 reads CASSQETSTDTQYF. The CDR3, as DNA: TGTGCCAGCAGCCAGGAAACTAGCACAGATACGCAGTATTTT.

This chain connects TRBV4-2 to TRBJ2-1, with D possibly being TRBD2 (6 bases). V was pared by 0 bases and J by 2 bases, with 8 bases between. The CDR3 has 15 residues. CDR1 LGHNA and CDR2 YNFKEQ come from the germline V gene. The CDR3 coding sequence is TGTGCCAGCAGCCAAGAGACGGGGGCCTACAATGAGCAGTTCTTC. It encodes CASSQETGAYNEQFF.

The chain uses TRBV5-1 and TRBJ2-3; tentatively, D is TRBD2 (6 bases). Germline CDR1 SGHRS, CDR2 YFSETQ. This CDR3 region has 13 residues. The V end was cut by 0 bases, the J end by 8 bases, with 10 bases between. The CDR3 DNA is TGCGCCAGCAGCTTGGAAGGGAGGCGTACGCAGTATTTT. Its protein product is CASSLEGRRTQYF.

This chain uses TRBV7-9 with TRBJ1-1, with D maybe TRBD1 (6 bases). Trimming removed 5 bases from V and 5 bases from J, with 12 bases in between. The length of the CDR3 is 13 residues. Germline V CDR1 and CDR2: SEHNR, FQNEAQ (reference sequence). The CDR3 sequence: CASSREGGTEAFF. The CDR3 DNA follows: TGTGCCAGCAGCCGCGAAGGGGGGACTGAAGCTTTCTTT.

This chain joins TRBV3-1 (or the pseudogene TRBV3-2) and TRBJ1-1, with D perhaps TRBD1 (5 bases). The CDR3 consists of 15 residues. Germline V gives CDR1 LGHDT, CDR2 YNNKEL (reference sequence). Trimming removed 3 bases from V and 1 base from J, with 12 bases in between. CDR3 bases: TGTGCCAGCAGCCAGACCGACAGAGGGAACACTGAAGCTTTCTTT. Translating it yields CASSQTDRGNTEAFF.

The J gene is TRBJ2-3, the V gene TRBV7-9; 13 bases map to TRBD2. V lost 5 bases to trimming and J lost 2 bases; unmatched junction nucleotides: 7. This CDR3 contains 17 residues. Looked up from germline, CDR1 is SEHNR and CDR2 is FQNEAQ (reference sequence). CDR3 coding DNA: TGTGCCAGCAGCGGAGGACTAGCGGGGGAGACCACAGATACGCAGTATTTT. This codes for CASSGGLAGETTDTQYF. Full variable domain (rest looked up from reference TRBV7-9 and TRBJ2-3): DTGVSQNPRHKITKRGQNVTFRCDPISEHNRLYWYRQTLGQGPEFLTYFQNEAQLEKSRLLSDRFSAERPKGSFSTLEIQRTEQGDSAMYLCASSGGLAGETTDTQYFGPGTRLTVL.

The rearrangement joins TRBV24-1 to TRBJ2-7; D is unclear. The ends were cut back, 2 bases at V and 9 bases at J, with 16 bases in the middle. CDR1 KGHDR and CDR2 SFDVKD come from the germline V gene. The CDR3 runs 14 residues. This CDR3 reads CATSDSRHPRGQYF. CDR3 DNA: TGTGCCACCAGTGATTCGAGACACCCAAGAGGGCAGTACTTC.

The chain has TRBV5-1 and TRBJ1-2; unclear D gene. The CDR3 has 13 amino acids. The V end lost 4 bases, the J end lost 4 bases, and 11 bases lay between the germline ends. Germline V gene lookup returns CDR1 SGHRS and CDR2 YFSETQ. As DNA, the CDR3 is TGCGCCAGCAGCGCAAGACCTGGCTATGGCTACACCTTC. Amino acid sequence: CASSARPGYGYTF.

This rearrangement joins TRBV2 to TRBJ2-1; D possibly uses TRBD1 or TRBD2 (6 bases each). Per germline, CDR1 SNHLY and CDR2 FYNNEI. Trimming shortened V by 6 bases and J by 4 bases, and 10 bases separated the two germline ends. The CDR3 has 13 amino acids. The DNA for the CDR3 is TGTGCCAGCAGGCAGGGGAGGTACAATGAGCAGTTCTTC. Translated, it gives CASRQGRYNEQFF.

Comments on this clone: The sample holds other DNA sequences that translate to the same CDR3. In nucleotides, the CDR3 is TGTGCCAGCAGCCTCTCTTCCCAAGAGACCCAGTACTTC. Protein sequence: CASSLSSQETQYF. The rearrangement joins TRBV7-3 to TRBJ2-5; unclear D gene. This CDR3 contains 13 residues. The germline V and J ends were trimmed by 5 bases and 1 base, with 8 bases remaining between them. Germline V CDR1 and CDR2: SGHTA, FQGTGA.

The J gene is TRBJ1-2, the V gene TRBV19; D is perhaps TRBD1 (6 bases). CDR3 length equals 17 residues. Germline CDR1 and CDR2: LNHDA and SQIVND (reference sequence). The V gene lost 5 bases and the J gene lost 0 bases, with 19 bases spanning the gap. The CDR3 DNA reads TGTGCCAGTAGTCAACATTTTTTCGGGACAACTAACTATGGCTACACCTTC. This sequence encodes CASSQHFFGTTNYGYTF.

The rearrangement links TRBV7-9 to TRBJ1-1, with D unclear. Germline CDR1 is SEHNR and CDR2 is FQNEAQ (reference sequence). The CDR3 spans 13 residues. Deletions cut 0 bases from V and 9 bases from J, with 11 bases between. CDR3 residues: CASSLAMDAKAFF. The CDR3 nucleotides are TGTGCCAGCAGCTTAGCGATGGACGCAAAAGCTTTCTTT.

This clone came up a few times. J is TRBJ1-5 and V is TRBV10-3; a weak D match, TRBD1 (6 bases). Germline V gene lookup returns CDR1 ENHRY and CDR2 SYGVKD. The V gene lost 2 bases and the J gene lost 2 bases, with 19 bases spanning the gap. The CDR3 spans 18 residues. CDR3 nucleotides: TGTGCCATCAGTGAGCTTGGGGCAGGGGAGGTGGGCAATCAGCCCCAGCATTTT. Translation: CAISELGAGEVGNQPQHF.

The rearrangement uses TRBV6-5 and TRBJ2-5; D is perhaps TRBD1 or TRBD2 (5 bases each). Germline loops: CDR1 MNHEY, CDR2 SVGAGI. This CDR3 region has 14 residues. Trimming left V 4 bases short and J 5 bases short, with 14 bases between. The CDR3 here is CASSSRDGEETQYF. The CDR3 coding sequence is TGTGCCAGCAGTTCGAGGGACGGGGAGGAGACCCAGTACTTC.

This chain links TRBV7-9 with TRBJ2-7, with D possibly called TRBD1 or TRBD2 (5 bases each). The CDR3 is made up of 16 amino acids. Trimming shortened V by 1 base and J by 0 bases, and 13 bases separated the two germline ends. Germline V gene data show CDR1 as SEHNR and CDR2 as FQNEAQ (reference sequence). The CDR3 loop reads CASSLVLGRRSYEQYF. CDR3 nucleotide sequence: TGTGCCAGCAGCTTAGTATTGGGACGGCGCTCCTACGAGCAGTACTTC. Full variable domain (outside the CDR3, taken from reference TRBV7-9 and TRBJ2-7): DTGVSQNPRHKITKRGQNVTFRCDPISEHNRLYWYRQTLGQGPEFLTYFQNEAQLEKSRLLSDRFSAERPKGSFSTLEIQRTEQGDSAMYLCASSLVLGRRSYEQYFGPGTRLTVT.

This chain connects TRBV4-1 to TRBJ1-2, with TRBD1 as a possible D gene (6 bases). The CDR3 runs to 13 residues. From germline, CDR1 is MGHRA and CDR2 YSYEKL. Trimming cost V 1 base and J 7 bases, with 10 bases left between them. The DNA for the CDR3 is TGCGCCAGCAGCCAAGCGGGGGCCGCTGGCTACACCTTC. Amino acid sequence: CASSQAGAAGYTF.

The chain carries TRBV11-2 and TRBJ1-1; D call uncertain. This CDR3 is built from 13 residues. Trimming removed 7 bases at V and 1 base at J, with 10 bases between. The germline V gene has CDR1 SGHAT and CDR2 FQNNGV. For the CDR3, the DNA is TGTGCCAGCACCAAATCAAGGAACACTGAAGCTTTCTTT. Translating gives CASTKSRNTEAFF.

This CDR3 is CASSPSGGPPSGEQFF. CDR3 coding DNA: TGTGCCAGCAGCCCCTCCGGGGGGCCCCCTTCGGGTGAGCAGTTCTTC. The rearrangement joins TRBV7-9 to TRBJ2-1, with D maybe TRBD2 (7 bases). Germline-derived CDR1 and CDR2 are SEHNR and FQNEAQ (reference sequence). Deletions cut 5 bases from V and 9 bases from J, with 23 bases between. This CDR3 region has 16 residues.